This is a list of T cell receptor beta chains from one sample in a study of T cell responses to AZD1222 COVID-19 vaccine. Libraries were prepared by immunoSEQ multiplex PCR; TCRdb keeps only in-frame clonotypes and omits some of them. The sample carries 75,000 to 95,000 clones, over 85% recorded once. The sample was peripheral blood, taken on day 0 of AZD1222 vaccination. These TCRs come from an adult in good health. Both conserved end residues are part of each CDR3. The D gene is left open where the match is weak. Clone size is stated in some rows and not others, as once, few, many or a class when expanded.

size: once; V: TRBV27; J: TRBJ2-3; D: .; CDR3: CASPGMVADTQYF; DNA: TGTGCCAGTCCGGGAATGGTCGCAGATACGCAGTATTTT
size: .; V: TRBV5-1; J: TRBJ1-4; D: TRBD1; CDR3: CASSSGDREDEKLFF; DNA: TGCGCCAGCAGCTCGGGGGACAGGGAAGACGAAAAACTGTTTTTT
size: .; V: TRBV19; J: TRBJ2-7; D: .; CDR3: CASSPGGLRGAYEQYF; DNA: TGTGCCAGTAGTCCTGGCGGGTTACGAGGCGCCTACGAGCAGTACTTC
size: .; V: TRBV28; J: TRBJ1-1; D: .; CDR3: CASISWSTEAFF; DNA: TGTGCCAGCATTAGCTGGAGCACTGAAGCTTTCTTT
size: .; V: TRBV9; J: TRBJ1-1; D: .; CDR3: CASSVVFEPNTEAFF; DNA: TGTGCCAGCAGCGTAGTCTTCGAACCGAACACTGAAGCTTTCTTT
size: .; V: TRBV27; J: TRBJ2-3; D: .; CDR3: CASSFRGRDTQYF; DNA: TGTGCCAGCAGTTTTCGGGGGAGAGATACGCAGTATTTT
size: once; V: TRBV25-1; J: TRBJ2-6; D: .; CDR3: CASSEMGALSGANVLTF; DNA: TGTGCCAGCAGTGAAATGGGGGCCCTCTCTGGGGCCAACGTCCTGACTTTC
size: once; V: TRBV6-2/TRBV6-3; J: TRBJ1-4; D: .; CDR3: CASSYSEEKLFF; DNA: TGTGCCAGCAGTTACTCGGAAGAAAAACTGTTTTTT
size: .; V: TRBV12-3/TRBV12-4; J: TRBJ1-2; D: .; CDR3: CASSSGGYTF; DNA: TGTGCCAGCAGTTCGGGGGGCTACACCTTC
size: .; V: TRBV5-1; J: TRBJ2-7; D: .; CDR3: CASSRQERVDEQYF; DNA: TGCGCCAGCAGCAGGCAAGAGAGGGTTGACGAGCAGTACTTC
size: .; V: TRBV12-3/TRBV12-4; J: TRBJ2-7; D: .; CDR3: CASSFIPKEQYF; DNA: TGTGCCAGCAGTTTTATCCCCAAAGAGCAGTACTTC
size: medium-sized; V: TRBV7-7; J: TRBJ2-7; D: .; CDR3: CASSSKLGFEQYF; DNA: TGTGCCAGCAGCTCCAAGTTGGGTTTCGAGCAGTACTTC
size: .; V: TRBV6-5; J: TRBJ2-2; D: .; CDR3: CASTRDLNTGELFF; DNA: TGTGCCAGCACCCGGGACTTAAACACCGGGGAGCTGTTTTTT
size: .; V: TRBV15; J: TRBJ1-1; D: .; CDR3: CATRDPGAGNTEAFF; DNA: TGTGCCACCAGAGATCCCGGTGCTGGGAACACTGAAGCTTTCTTT
size: .; V: TRBV5-4; J: TRBJ2-2; D: TRBD2; CDR3: CASKTILAGDTGELFF; DNA: TGTGCCAGCAAAACAATACTAGCGGGAGACACCGGGGAGCTGTTTTTT
size: .; V: TRBV9; J: TRBJ1-1; D: .; CDR3: CASSVDSRVTEAFF; DNA: TGTGCCAGCAGCGTAGATAGCAGGGTAACTGAAGCTTTCTTT
size: .; V: TRBV10-3; J: TRBJ1-1; D: .; CDR3: CAISERGPNTEAFF; DNA: TGTGCCATCAGTGAGCGAGGACCGAACACTGAAGCTTTCTTT
size: .; V: TRBV5-4; J: TRBJ2-2; D: TRBD2; CDR3: CASSSAGGPNGELFF; DNA: TGTGCCAGCAGCTCAGCGGGAGGGCCAAACGGGGAGCTGTTTTTT
size: .; V: TRBV5-1; J: TRBJ1-1; D: TRBD1; CDR3: CASSQGTANTEAFF; DNA: TGCGCCAGCAGCCAGGGGACAGCGAACACTGAAGCTTTCTTT
size: .; V: TRBV9; J: TRBJ2-5; D: .; CDR3: CASSVGKLQETQYF; DNA: TGTGCCAGCAGCGTAGGTAAATTGCAAGAGACCCAGTACTTC
size: .; V: TRBV10-3; J: TRBJ1-4; D: .; CDR3: CATRDEKLFF; DNA: TGTGCCACCAGGGACGAAAAACTGTTTTTT
size: .; V: TRBV4-1; J: TRBJ1-5; D: .; CDR3: CASSQETKGSQPQHF; DNA: TGCGCCAGCAGCCAAGAGACCAAGGGATCTCAGCCCCAGCATTTT
size: .; V: TRBV19; J: TRBJ1-5; D: TRBD1; CDR3: CASTPGGRIGNQPQHF; DNA: TGTGCCAGTACCCCAGGGGGCAGAATTGGCAATCAGCCCCAGCATTTT
size: .; V: TRBV29-1; J: TRBJ2-7; D: TRBD1; CDR3: CSVGPGQIF; DNA: TGCAGCGTTGGACCGGGACAGATCTTC
size: .; V: TRBV2; J: TRBJ1-2; D: TRBD1; CDR3: CARRQGPNYGYTF; DNA: TGTGCCAGGAGACAGGGACCTAACTATGGCTACACCTTC
size: .; V: TRBV6-5; J: TRBJ2-3; D: TRBD1; CDR3: CASSYGTVSTDTQYF; DNA: TGTGCCAGCAGTTACGGGACAGTAAGCACAGATACGCAGTATTTT
size: once; V: TRBV29-1; J: TRBJ2-7; D: TRBD2; CDR3: CSVSGRGYEQYF; DNA: TGCAGCGTTTCAGGGAGGGGCTACGAGCAGTACTTC
size: .; V: TRBV5-6; J: TRBJ1-4; D: .; CDR3: CASSLTSDEKLFF; DNA: TGTGCCAGCAGCTTGACTTCAGACGAAAAACTGTTTTTT
size: .; V: TRBV11-2; J: TRBJ2-3; D: .; CDR3: CASSSPTDTQYF; DNA: TGTGCCAGCAGCTCGCCCACAGATACGCAGTATTTT
size: .; V: TRBV6-2/TRBV6-3; J: TRBJ2-1; D: TRBD2; CDR3: CASSFNFPTRGGEQFF; DNA: TGTGCCAGCAGTTTTAATTTCCCTACCCGGGGGGGGGAGCAGTTCTTC
size: once; V: TRBV11-1; J: TRBJ2-3; D: .; CDR3: CASSLAGDTQYF; DNA: TGTGCCAGCAGCTTAGCCGGGGATACGCAGTATTTT
size: .; V: TRBV10-3; J: TRBJ2-3; D: TRBD2; CDR3: CAITPTSGGARDTQYF; DNA: TGTGCCATCACCCCGACTAGCGGGGGGGCCAGAGATACGCAGTATTTT
size: .; V: TRBV5-1; J: TRBJ2-1; D: .; CDR3: CASSPDSYNEQFF; DNA: TGCGCCAGCAGCCCCGACAGCTACAATGAGCAGTTCTTC
size: .; V: TRBV19; J: TRBJ1-1; D: TRBD1; CDR3: CASTPDRTKAFF; DNA: TGTGCCAGTACCCCGGACAGGACTAAAGCTTTCTTT
size: .; V: TRBV24-1; J: TRBJ2-2; D: .; CDR3: CATSDLGGVSTGELFF; DNA: TGTGCCACCAGTGATCTTGGGGGCGTAAGCACCGGGGAGCTGTTTTTT
size: .; V: TRBV5-1; J: TRBJ2-1; D: TRBD1; CDR3: CASSSGQGHNEQFF; DNA: TGCGCCAGCAGCTCGGGACAGGGACACAATGAGCAGTTCTTC
size: .; V: TRBV19; J: TRBJ2-1; D: .; CDR3: CASSIGLASNEQFF; DNA: TGTGCCAGTAGTATCGGGCTAGCTTCCAATGAGCAGTTCTTC
size: .; V: TRBV5-6; J: TRBJ2-7; D: .; CDR3: CASSLGGYEQYF; DNA: TGTGCCAGCAGCTTGGGCGGTTACGAGCAGTACTTC
size: .; V: TRBV5-5; J: TRBJ1-2; D: .; CDR3: CASSLQLRQQTVSYGYTF; DNA: TGTGCCAGCAGCCTCCAACTTAGACAGCAAACAGTCAGCTATGGCTACACCTTC
size: .; V: TRBV15; J: TRBJ2-4; D: TRBD1; CDR3: CATSRVRQGGSIQYF; DNA: TGTGCCACCAGCAGGGTCCGACAGGGGGGAAGCATTCAGTACTTC
size: .; V: TRBV19; J: TRBJ1-6; D: .; CDR3: CASSETDSGSPLHF; DNA: TGTGCCAGTAGTGAGACAGATAGCGGTTCACCCCTCCACTTT
size: .; V: TRBV5-5; J: TRBJ2-7; D: TRBD2; CDR3: CASSLALAGGLSYEQYF; DNA: TGTGCCAGCAGCTTGGCCTTAGCGGGGGGTCTCTCCTACGAGCAGTACTTC
size: .; V: TRBV19; J: TRBJ1-5; D: .; CDR3: CATRQGNQPQHF; DNA: TGTGCCACTCGACAGGGCAATCAGCCCCAGCATTTT
size: .; V: TRBV7-9; J: TRBJ2-5; D: .; CDR3: CASTPPAGSQETQYF; DNA: TGTGCCAGCACCCCCCCAGCGGGCAGCCAAGAGACCCAGTACTTC
size: .; V: TRBV6-5; J: TRBJ1-5; D: TRBD1; CDR3: CASSADRGEYQPQHF; DNA: TGTGCCAGCAGCGCGGACAGGGGAGAGTATCAGCCCCAGCATTTT
size: .; V: TRBV12-3/TRBV12-4; J: TRBJ1-1; D: .; CDR3: CASSLGRNTEAFF; DNA: TGTGCCAGCAGTTTAGGAAGGAACACTGAAGCTTTCTTT
size: once; V: TRBV30; J: TRBJ1-2; D: .; CDR3: CAWILKGYGYTF; DNA: TGTGCCTGGATTTTAAAGGGATATGGCTACACCTTC
size: .; V: TRBV11-3; J: TRBJ2-3; D: .; CDR3: CASSLGLATDTQYF; DNA: TGTGCCAGCAGCTTAGGGCTAGCGACAGATACGCAGTATTTT
size: .; V: TRBV18; J: TRBJ1-2; D: .; CDR3: CASSPTGEGYTF; DNA: TGTGCCAGCTCTCCGACGGGTGAGGGCTACACCTTC
size: .; V: TRBV12-2; J: TRBJ1-5; D: .; CDR3: CASRSIHSPRRVQPQHF; DNA: TGTGCAAGTCGCTCAATTCACTCGCCCCGGAGGGTGCAGCCCCAGCATTTT
size: .; V: TRBV27; J: TRBJ2-1; D: .; CDR3: CASSFYPGTPYNEQFF; DNA: TGTGCCAGCAGTTTTTATCCCGGGACCCCCTACAATGAGCAGTTCTTC